The clone carrying this T cell receptor beta chain was found once. This sample was taken from a study of blood T cell repertoires in COVID-19. This CDR3 is built from 15 residues. Trimming stripped 1 base from V and 1 base from J, with 10 bases between. Germline V gives CDR1 LNHDA, CDR2 SQIVND (reference sequence). Original analysis: Amplification from reference gene primers served as the basis for estimated nucleated cell counts. Data came from immunoSEQ multiplex PCR; TCRdb stores just in-frame clones and leaves some out. V, J and clone size were drawn from that table, and D and trimming were deduced from the DNA. The data contain about 69,000 clones, less than 85% of them singletons. While infection was still active, Seattle patients were enrolled and then followed longitudinally.

The specimen was peripheral blood. This sequence joins TRBV19 and TRBJ1-2, with D possibly matching TRBD1 (5 bases). This TCR came from a man over 45 with COVID-19, enrolled during active disease. The CDR3 DNA follows: TGTGCCAGTAGTATAGGACAGATCGATAACTATGGCTACACCTTC. Protein sequence: CASSIGQIDNYGYTF.